Given below is one TCR beta chain in context. This clonotype occurred a few times. This receptor's antigen is unknown. The input lacks base qualities; no much larger clone sits a single base away. The data were obtained in a study of patients and donors after allogeneic stem cell transplantation (dated by TCRdb to 2018 to 2020). The library was produced with RT-PCR. The run used a NextSeq 550. TCRdb reworked the public reads: Q25 trimming with fastp, MiXCR clone assembly, productive beta chains retained. Each entry is one CDR3 protein sequence, shown with its most common DNA and genes. This sample lists roughly 150,000 distinct CDR3 sequences; approximately 25% were detected once. Of the sample, roughly a quarter falls within the top ten clones. For CDR1 and CDR2, the germline V gene lists MNHEY and SVGAGI. V lost 2 bases and J lost 12 bases; the stretch between them is 13 bases long. Reading from cysteine to phenylalanine, the CDR3 counts 13 amino acids. The sequence is cut down to CDR3 DNA, 39 bases in frame from base 1.

The chain was built from TRBV6-5 and TRBJ1-4; the D region possibly corresponds to TRBD1 (5 bases align). This receptor was identified in a human donor who was either an allogeneic HSCT recipient or a stem cell or donor lymphocyte infusion donor (not recorded which). It is not recorded whose cells these are; they may come from a transplant donor. Specimen: blood, either unsorted or a sorted T cell fraction (not recorded which). The encoded CDR3 is CASSYTRWGELFF. The nucleotides read TGTGCCAGCAGTTACACCCGGTGGGGGGAACTGTTTTTT.